These T cell receptor beta chains were read from a single sample in a study of cytomegalovirus exposure and HLA in healthy donors. Here immunoSEQ multiplex PCR was the method, and the copy in TCRdb shows in-frame clones only, minus some. The repertoire consists of about 160,000 clones, with less than 80% occurring once and the leading ten covering around 1.9%. The specimen sequenced was PBMCs. The receptors were gathered from a man in his forties or fifties in good health and CMV-seronegative. The CDR3 runs from the conserved cysteine through the conserved F or W. The D gene is left open where the match is weak. The listing skips clone size in some rows; elsewhere it reads once, few, many or a size class.

j_call,clone_size,v_call,d_call,cdr3_nt,cdr3_aa
TRBJ1-5,-,TRBV28,TRBD1,TGTGCCAGCAGTCAGACAGGGCCTGGCAATCAGCCCCAGCATTTT,CASSQTGPGNQPQHF
TRBJ2-7,-,TRBV25-1,-,TGTGCCAGCAGGGACTTACTCCCTTCCGAGCAGTACTTC,CASRDLLPSEQYF
TRBJ1-1,-,TRBV6-6,-,TGTGCCAGCAGCCGGGGAGGGGTTTCCGCGAACACTGAAGCTTTCTTT,CASSRGGVSANTEAFF
TRBJ1-2,few,TRBV5-1,-,TGCGCCAGCAGCCCGGGACTTAGGGTAACCGACTATGGCTACACCTTC,CASSPGLRVTDYGYTF
TRBJ2-7,-,TRBV28,TRBD2,TGTGCCAGCAGCACCGCGGGGGGCTCCGAGCAGTACTTC,CASSTAGGSEQYF
TRBJ2-7,-,TRBV21-1,-,TGTGCCAGCAGCAACGTTCGGAGGGCGAGATGCGAGCAGTACTTC,CASSNVRRARCEQYF
TRBJ2-5,-,TRBV9,TRBD1,TGTGCCAGCAGCTTAGGGACAGGGGCTATTGGGGAGACCCAGTACTTC,CASSLGTGAIGETQYF
TRBJ2-3,-,TRBV5-6,-,TGTGCCAGCAGCTCTCAAATCAGGACAGAACCTAGCACAGATACGCAGTATTTT,CASSSQIRTEPSTDTQYF
TRBJ2-7,-,TRBV7-8,-,TGTGCCAGCAGCTTGAACAGGGGAGGAGAGCAGTACTTC,CASSLNRGGEQYF
TRBJ2-5,-,TRBV5-1,-,TGCGCCAGCAGACTGGGGGCCCAGAGGGAGACCCAGTACTTC,CASRLGAQRETQYF
TRBJ1-4,-,TRBV7-9,TRBD1,TGTGCCAGCAGCTTAGAGAGGGGGCCGGGTGAAAAACTGTTTTTT,CASSLERGPGEKLFF
TRBJ2-1,-,TRBV15,-,TGTGCCACCAGCAGAGGAGCGGAGACCTCCTACAATGAGCAGTTCTTC,CATSRGAETSYNEQFF
TRBJ2-7,few,TRBV7-9,-,TGTGCCAGCAGTTCCTCGGACATATACGAGCAGTACTTC,CASSSSDIYEQYF
TRBJ2-7,-,TRBV6-5,TRBD2,TGTGCCAGCAGTGGACTAGCGGGTGCCTACGAGCAGTACTTC,CASSGLAGAYEQYF
TRBJ2-1,-,TRBV4-1,-,TGCGCCAGCAGCCTCGGTAGGGGCAATGAGCAGTTCTTC,CASSLGRGNEQFF
TRBJ2-7,-,TRBV7-2,TRBD2,TGTGCCAGCACCGATCAAACCGGACTAGGCCGCGAGCAGTACTTC,CASTDQTGLGREQYF
TRBJ2-1,-,TRBV11-3,TRBD1,TGTGCCAGCAGCTTGGATGGGACAGGCGGAAACAATGAGCAGTTCTTC,CASSLDGTGGNNEQFF
TRBJ1-5,-,TRBV2,TRBD1,TGTGCCAGCAGTGGGTCACAGGGGAGGCAGCCCCAGCATTTT,CASSGSQGRQPQHF
TRBJ2-1,few,TRBV19,TRBD1,TGTGCCAGTAGCACGTTAGGGACCGGGACAGGGGGTAGGAATGAGCAGTTCTTC,CASSTLGTGTGGRNEQFF
TRBJ2-5,-,TRBV7-2,-,TGTGCCAGCAGCTTATGGGCGACCGCCCAAGAGACCCAGTACTTC,CASSLWATAQETQYF
TRBJ1-5,once,TRBV28,TRBD1,TGTGCCAGCGCCGAGCCCCCGGGACAGGAGAATTTT,CASAEPPGQENF
TRBJ1-6,-,TRBV4-1,TRBD1,TGCGCCAGCAGCCGTCTCCAGGGGGGAAATAATTCACCCCTCCACTTT,CASSRLQGGNNSPLHF
TRBJ2-7,-,TRBV5-4,-,TGTGCCAGCAGCTTGGCCAATAGCGGACCCTCCTACGAGCAGTACTTC,CASSLANSGPSYEQYF
TRBJ2-2,-,TRBV4-3,TRBD2,TGCGCCAGCAGCCAAGAGTCTAGCGGGCCGCGGGCTGGGGAGCTGTTTTTT,CASSQESSGPRAGELFF
TRBJ1-1,-,TRBV6-1,-,TGTGCCAGCAGTGAAGCGAGACGAGGGTTTATCACTGAAGCTTTCTTT,CASSEARRGFITEAFF
TRBJ2-3,-,TRBV29-1,TRBD2,TGCAGCGTTGAAACGACTAGCGGGAGAGCGGGTACGCAGTATTTT,CSVETTSGRAGTQYF
TRBJ1-6,-,TRBV27,-,TGTGCCAGCAGTTTGGTAGGGGGAGAAGACTCCTATAATTCACCCCTCCACTTT,CASSLVGGEDSYNSPLHF
TRBJ2-2,-,TRBV6-5,-,TGTGCCAGCAGTTACGGGGGGACCGGGGAGCTGTTTTTT,CASSYGGTGELFF
TRBJ2-7,-,TRBV19,TRBD2,TGTGCCAGTAGTCCGGGACTAGTCTACGAGCAGTACTTC,CASSPGLVYEQYF
TRBJ2-7,-,TRBV27,TRBD1,TGTGCCAGCAGTTCGACACCACAGGGGATTCGTTACGAGCAGTACTTC,CASSSTPQGIRYEQYF
TRBJ2-4,once,TRBV20-1,-,TGCAGTGGCGGGGATGGCATTCAGTACTTC,CSGGDGIQYF
TRBJ2-2,-,TRBV4-1,TRBD2,TGCGCCAGCAGCCAAGCTGGGACTAGCGGGAGATTGGGGGAGCTGTTTTTT,CASSQAGTSGRLGELFF
TRBJ2-7,-,TRBV11-2,-,TGTGCCAGCAGCTTAGACCCTAATTTAGGTGCGGTGCAGTACTTC,CASSLDPNLGAVQYF
TRBJ1-2,-,TRBV4-1,-,TGCGCCAGCAGCCAAGAGTACGGAGGCGGCTACACCTTC,CASSQEYGGGYTF
TRBJ2-7,-,TRBV2,TRBD2,TGTGCCAGCAGTGAAACGGCTAGCGGAACCTACGAGCAGTACTTC,CASSETASGTYEQYF
TRBJ2-1,few,TRBV25-1,TRBD2,TGTGCCAGCAGTGAACCCTGGGGCGGGAGGACCTACAATGAGCAGTTCTTC,CASSEPWGGRTYNEQFF
TRBJ2-1,-,TRBV27,TRBD2,TGTGCCAGCAGTCCTCCCGGACTAGCGGGACGGGGGGGGCAGTTCTTC,CASSPPGLAGRGGQFF
TRBJ2-7,-,TRBV28,TRBD1,TGTGCCAGCAGAAACATTGACAGGGGGACGTACGAGCAGTACTTC,CASRNIDRGTYEQYF
TRBJ2-7,few,TRBV29-1,TRBD2,TGCAGCGCAAGGGGGGCGGGAGGTCCCCACGAGCAGTACTTC,CSARGAGGPHEQYF
TRBJ1-2,-,TRBV6-1,-,TGTGCCAGCAGCGGGGTGGGGGGTGGAGGCTACACCTTC,CASSGVGGGGYTF
TRBJ2-1,few,TRBV18,TRBD2,TGTGCCAGCTCACCACCAACTAGCGACTACAATGAGCAGTTCTTC,CASSPPTSDYNEQFF
TRBJ2-5,-,TRBV2,TRBD2,TGTGCCAGCCGGAATGGGCATAGCGGGAGTGCCGAGACCCAGTACTTC,CASRNGHSGSAETQYF
TRBJ2-7,-,TRBV25-1,TRBD1,TGTGCCAGCACCTCCGTGGGGGACAGCAGCTCAATGTACTTC,CASTSVGDSSSMYF
TRBJ2-7,-,TRBV10-3,-,TGTGCCATCGGGGACACAGATTACGAGCAGTACTTC,CAIGDTDYEQYF
TRBJ2-7,-,TRBV18,TRBD2,TGTGCCAGCTCACGCGGACTAGCGGGAGTCCTCTCCTACGAGCAGTACTTC,CASSRGLAGVLSYEQYF
TRBJ2-2,-,TRBV7-2,-,TGTGCCAGCAGCTACGCGGAGACCGGGGAGCTGTTTTTT,CASSYAETGELFF
TRBJ2-2,-,TRBV10-2,TRBD2,TGCGCCAGCAGGGAGGGGGTAGCGGGAGTGGTGACCGGGGAGCTGTTTTTT,CASREGVAGVVTGELFF
TRBJ2-2,-,TRBV2,-,TGTGCCAGCAGTGAACGAAGGGGGAGTCGGACCGGGGAGCTGTTTTTT,CASSERRGSRTGELFF
TRBJ2-7,-,TRBV4-1,TRBD2,TGCGCCAGCAGCCAAGATTTCCAACGGGGAGCGGGAGTTCTGGTTTACGAGCAGTACTTC,CASSQDFQRGAGVLVYEQYF
TRBJ2-7,-,TRBV5-1,TRBD1,TGCGCCAGCAGCCTGCTGAGGGCCTCGACAGGGGAGCAGTACTTC,CASSLLRASTGEQYF
TRBJ2-3,-,TRBV4-2,TRBD2,TGTGCCAGCAGCCCGTACGGGACTAGCGGTACAGATACGCAGTATTTT,CASSPYGTSGTDTQYF
TRBJ1-5,-,TRBV27,-,TGTGCCAGCAGTTTAATACAGGGAAATCAGCCCCAGCATTTT,CASSLIQGNQPQHF
TRBJ2-3,once,TRBV5-6,-,TGTGCCAGCAGCTTCCTGGCCGAAGATACGCAGTATTTT,CASSFLAEDTQYF
TRBJ2-7,-,TRBV5-1,TRBD2,TGCGCCAGCAGCTTGCTCGCGGGAGCCAACTACGAGCAGTACTTC,CASSLLAGANYEQYF
TRBJ1-3,-,TRBV7-2,TRBD1,TGTGCCAGCAGCCCTAGGACAGGGGTACAAAACACCATATATTTT,CASSPRTGVQNTIYF
TRBJ2-7,-,TRBV7-9,TRBD2,TGTGCCAGCAGCTTTGGACTAGCGGGAGTTGGCGAGCAGTACTTC,CASSFGLAGVGEQYF
TRBJ2-2,-,TRBV28,TRBD2,TGTGCCAGCAGTTTTCGGTCGGGAGGGACCGGGGAGCTGTTTTTT,CASSFRSGGTGELFF
TRBJ1-5,once,TRBV4-2,-,TGTGCCAGCAGCCAAATAGGAGGGCACAATCAGCCCCAGCATTTT,CASSQIGGHNQPQHF
TRBJ2-5,-,TRBV28,TRBD2,TGTGCCGCCCGTGGGGCGGGAGTCTTGGAGACCCAGTACTTC,CAARGAGVLETQYF